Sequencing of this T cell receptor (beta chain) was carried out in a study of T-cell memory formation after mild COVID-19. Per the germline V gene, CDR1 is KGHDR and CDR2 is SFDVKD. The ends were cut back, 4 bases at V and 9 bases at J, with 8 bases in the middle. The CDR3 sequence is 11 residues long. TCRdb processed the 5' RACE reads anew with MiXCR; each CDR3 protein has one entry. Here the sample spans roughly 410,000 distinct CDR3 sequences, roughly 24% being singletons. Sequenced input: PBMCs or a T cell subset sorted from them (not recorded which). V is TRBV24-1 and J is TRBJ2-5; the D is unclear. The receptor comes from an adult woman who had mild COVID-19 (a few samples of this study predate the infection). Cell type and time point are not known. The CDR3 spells CATSELRSQYF. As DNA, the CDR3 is TGTGCCACCAGTGAATTGAGGTCCCAGTACTTC.